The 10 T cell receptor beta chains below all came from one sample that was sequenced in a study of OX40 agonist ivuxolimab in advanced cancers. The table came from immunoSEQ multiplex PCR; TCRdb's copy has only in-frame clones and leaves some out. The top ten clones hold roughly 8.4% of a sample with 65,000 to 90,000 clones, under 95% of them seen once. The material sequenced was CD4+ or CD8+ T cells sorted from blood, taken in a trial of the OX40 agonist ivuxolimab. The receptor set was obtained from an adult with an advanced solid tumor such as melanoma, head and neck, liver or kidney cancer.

CDR3 amino acids: CATSREVFQETQYF. CDR3 DNA sequence: TGTGCCACCAGCAGAGAAGTGTTTCAAGAGACCCAGTACTTC. This rearrangement joins TRBV15 to TRBJ2-5, with D uncertain. Germline lookup yields CDR1 LNHNV and CDR2 YYDKDF (reference sequence). This CDR3 has 14 residues. The ends were cut back, 0 bases at V and 2 bases at J, with 7 bases in the middle.

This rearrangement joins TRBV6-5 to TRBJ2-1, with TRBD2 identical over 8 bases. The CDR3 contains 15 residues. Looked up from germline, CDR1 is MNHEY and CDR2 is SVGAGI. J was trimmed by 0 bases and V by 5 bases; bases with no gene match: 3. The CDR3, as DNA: TGTGCCAGCAGTCTTAGCGGGACCTCCTACAATGAGCAGTTCTTC. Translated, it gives CASSLSGTSYNEQFF.

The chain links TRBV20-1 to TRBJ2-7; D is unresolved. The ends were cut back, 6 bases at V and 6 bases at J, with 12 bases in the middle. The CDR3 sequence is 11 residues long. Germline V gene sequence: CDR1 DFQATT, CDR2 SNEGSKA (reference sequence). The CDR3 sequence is CSASAGREQYF. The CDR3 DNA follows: TGCAGTGCCAGTGCCGGGCGCGAGCAGTACTTC.

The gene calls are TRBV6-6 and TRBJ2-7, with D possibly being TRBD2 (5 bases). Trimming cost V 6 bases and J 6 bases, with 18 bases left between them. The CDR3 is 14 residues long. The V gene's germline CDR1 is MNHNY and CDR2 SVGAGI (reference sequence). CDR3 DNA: TGTGCCAGCAGCCCCACCGGGGTTAGAGGCGAGCAGTACGTC. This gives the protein CASSPTGVRGEQYV.

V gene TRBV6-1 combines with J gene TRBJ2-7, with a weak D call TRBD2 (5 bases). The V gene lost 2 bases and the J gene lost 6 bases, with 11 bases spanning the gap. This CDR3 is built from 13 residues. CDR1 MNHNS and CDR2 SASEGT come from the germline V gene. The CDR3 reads CASSEIGAGEQYV. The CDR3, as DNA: TGTGCCAGCAGTGAAATAGGCGCGGGCGAGCAGTACGTC.

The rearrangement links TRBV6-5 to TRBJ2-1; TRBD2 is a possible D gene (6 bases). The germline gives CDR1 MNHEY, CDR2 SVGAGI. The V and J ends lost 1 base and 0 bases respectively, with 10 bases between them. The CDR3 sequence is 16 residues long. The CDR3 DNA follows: TGTGCCAGCAGTTACTACCTAGCGAGCTCCTACAATGAGCAGTTCTTC. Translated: CASSYYLASSYNEQFF.

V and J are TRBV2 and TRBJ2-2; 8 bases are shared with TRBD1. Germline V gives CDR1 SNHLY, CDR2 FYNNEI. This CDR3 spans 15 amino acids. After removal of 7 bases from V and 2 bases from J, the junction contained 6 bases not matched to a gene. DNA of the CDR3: TGTGCCAGCAACCCGGACAGGGCAAACACCGGGGAGCTGTTTTTT. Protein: CASNPDRANTGELFF.

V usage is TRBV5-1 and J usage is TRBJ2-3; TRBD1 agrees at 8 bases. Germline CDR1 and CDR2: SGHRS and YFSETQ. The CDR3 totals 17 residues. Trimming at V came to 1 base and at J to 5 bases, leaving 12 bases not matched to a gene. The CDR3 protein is CASSLSTVYRGLDTQYF. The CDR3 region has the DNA TGCGCCAGCAGCTTGTCTACGGTGTACAGGGGGTTAGATACGCAGTATTTT.

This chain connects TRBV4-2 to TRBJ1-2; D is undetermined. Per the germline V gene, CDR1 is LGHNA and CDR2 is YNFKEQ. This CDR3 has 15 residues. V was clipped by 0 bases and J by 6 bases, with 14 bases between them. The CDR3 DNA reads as TGTGCCAGCAGCCAAGATCTGGTCCTCTACAATGGCTACACCTTC. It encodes CASSQDLVLYNGYTF.

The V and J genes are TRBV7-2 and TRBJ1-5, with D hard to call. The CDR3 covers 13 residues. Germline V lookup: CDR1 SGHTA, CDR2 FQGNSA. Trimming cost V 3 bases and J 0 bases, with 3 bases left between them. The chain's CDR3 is CASSFYSNQPQHF. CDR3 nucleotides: TGTGCCAGCAGCTTTTATAGCAATCAGCCCCAGCATTTT.